The rows below give T cell receptor beta chains drawn from one sample of a study of shared clonotypes between healthy human individuals. Sequencing used immunoSEQ multiplex PCR; TCRdb keeps in-frame clones, though not all of them. The sample includes around 2,000,000 clones, roughly 94% of them seen just once. Sequenced material: naive CD8+ T cells sorted from blood. The receptors derive from a young man in good health. CDR3s include the opening cysteine and the closing phenylalanine or tryptophan. A D gene is named only where the DNA matches it firmly. The size entry is marked missing in some rows and otherwise reads once, few, many or a size class.

D gene: .; J gene: TRBJ1-5; clone size: few; V gene: TRBV19; CDR3 protein: CASSIEQINQPQHF; CDR3 DNA: TGTGCCAGTAGTATAGAACAGATCAATCAGCCCCAGCATTTT
D gene: .; J gene: TRBJ2-6; clone size: .; V gene: TRBV11-1; CDR3 protein: CASSELEGANVLTF; CDR3 DNA: TGTGCCAGCAGCGAGTTGGAAGGAGCCAACGTCCTGACTTTC
D gene: .; J gene: TRBJ1-1; clone size: .; V gene: TRBV21-1; CDR3 protein: CASSKSPGRCTEAFF; CDR3 DNA: TGTGCCAGCAGCAAAAGCCCAGGAAGGTGCACTGAAGCTTTCTTT
D gene: .; J gene: TRBJ2-2; clone size: .; V gene: TRBV6-1; CDR3 protein: CASVWLNTGELFF; CDR3 DNA: TGTGCCAGCGTATGGCTGAACACCGGGGAGCTGTTTTTT
D gene: TRBD1; J gene: TRBJ1-1; clone size: .; V gene: TRBV30; CDR3 protein: CAWDSGQGRGVRAFF; CDR3 DNA: TGTGCCTGGGACTCGGGACAGGGCCGTGGAGTGCGGGCTTTCTTT
D gene: .; J gene: TRBJ2-7; clone size: .; V gene: TRBV6-5; CDR3 protein: CASCRDGEQYF; CDR3 DNA: TGTGCCAGCTGTCGGGATGGCGAGCAGTACTTC
D gene: .; J gene: TRBJ2-7; clone size: once; V gene: TRBV27; CDR3 protein: CASSLKGNGYEQYF; CDR3 DNA: TGTGCCAGCAGTTTAAAGGGCAACGGGTACGAGCAGTACTTC
D gene: .; J gene: TRBJ1-2; clone size: .; V gene: TRBV5-6; CDR3 protein: CASSFNGGNYGYTF; CDR3 DNA: TGTGCCAGCAGCTTTAACGGAGGGAACTATGGCTACACCTTC
D gene: .; J gene: TRBJ2-7; clone size: .; V gene: TRBV28; CDR3 protein: CASSIVGEGSSYEQYF; CDR3 DNA: TGTGCCAGCTCCATCGTAGGGGAAGGGTCCTCCTACGAGCAGTACTTC
D gene: .; J gene: TRBJ2-7; clone size: .; V gene: TRBV12-5; CDR3 protein: CASGLGRGPTYEQYF; CDR3 DNA: TGTGCTAGTGGTTTGGGCCGGGGACCCACCTACGAGCAGTACTTC
D gene: TRBD2; J gene: TRBJ2-5; clone size: .; V gene: TRBV6-6; CDR3 protein: CASSPIAGTETQYF; CDR3 DNA: TGTGCCAGCAGCCCCATAGCGGGTACAGAGACCCAGTACTTC
D gene: .; J gene: TRBJ2-7; clone size: .; V gene: TRBV27; CDR3 protein: CASSLAGSYEQYF; CDR3 DNA: TGTGCCAGCAGTTTAGCAGGGTCCTACGAGCAGTACTTC
D gene: TRBD2; J gene: TRBJ2-1; clone size: .; V gene: TRBV9; CDR3 protein: CASRPGLAGGNEQFF; CDR3 DNA: TGTGCCAGCAGACCGGGACTAGCGGGAGGTAATGAGCAGTTCTTC